This T cell receptor beta chain was observed in a study of T-cell reconstitution after alpha-beta-depleted transplantation in children. Study-wide points: A year post-transplant, T-cell counts and diversity derived mostly from newly produced T cells.

As for this clonotype: Antigen: not known.

Unique molecular identifiers were incorporated during preparation of the TCRbeta library. TCRdb passed the PCR reads through MiXCR, listing each CDR3 protein once. The data hold more than 500,000 distinct CDR3 sequences, with approximately 10% observed a single time. The germline gives CDR1 MNHEY, CDR2 SMNVEV (reference sequence). The germline V and J ends were trimmed by 6 bases and 3 bases, with 30 bases remaining between them. The CDR3 has 19 residues. This clonotype was obtained from a female patient aged 2-9 years who had a stem cell transplant for aplastic anemia, so the T cells may come from the graft donor. The chain employs TRBV27 and TRBJ2-7; D might be TRBD2 (5 bases). Source: PBMCs, mostly from graft donor cells, taken 180 days after TCRalphabeta/CD19-depleted stem cell transplant. The CDR3 nucleotides read TGTGCCAGCAGCTACTCACCGTATAAGGGCGGGTTTACTCACTACGAGCAGTACTTC. Amino acids: CASSYSPYKGGFTHYEQYF.